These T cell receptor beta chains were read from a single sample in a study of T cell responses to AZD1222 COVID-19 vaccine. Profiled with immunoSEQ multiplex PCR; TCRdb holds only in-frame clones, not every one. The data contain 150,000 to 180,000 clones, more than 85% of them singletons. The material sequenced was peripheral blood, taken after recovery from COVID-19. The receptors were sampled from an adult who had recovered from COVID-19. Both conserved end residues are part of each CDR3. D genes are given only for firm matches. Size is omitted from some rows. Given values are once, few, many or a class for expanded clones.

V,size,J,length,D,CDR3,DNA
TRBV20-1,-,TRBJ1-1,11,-,CSARVGGAAFF,TGCAGTGCCCGAGTGGGGGGGGCGGCTTTCTTT
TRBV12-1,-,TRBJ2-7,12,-,CASSFTGYEQYF,TGTGCCAGCAGCTTTACAGGGTACGAGCAGTACTTC
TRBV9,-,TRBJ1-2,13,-,CASRGAAKRGYTF,TGTGCCAGCAGGGGAGCAGCCAAGAGAGGCTACACCTTC
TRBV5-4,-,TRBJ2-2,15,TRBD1,CASSRDRGKHGELFF,TGTGCCAGCAGCCGGGACAGGGGGAAGCACGGGGAGCTGTTTTTT
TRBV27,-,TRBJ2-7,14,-,CASSLLKGSYEQYF,TGTGCCAGCAGTTTATTGAAGGGCTCCTACGAGCAGTACTTC
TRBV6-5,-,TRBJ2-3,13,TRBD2,CASTPGGTDTQYF,TGTGCCAGCACCCCGGGGGGTACAGATACGCAGTATTTT
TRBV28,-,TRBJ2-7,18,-,CASSSSRLGEYTSYEQYF,TGTGCCAGCAGTTCCTCGAGGTTAGGGGAATATACCTCCTACGAGCAGTACTTC
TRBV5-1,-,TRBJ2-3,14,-,CASSLGVTRDTQYF,TGCGCCAGCAGCTTGGGTGTGACTAGAGATACGCAGTATTTT
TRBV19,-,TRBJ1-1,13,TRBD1,CASSSDRETEAFF,TGTGCCAGTAGTTCAGACAGGGAAACTGAAGCTTTCTTT
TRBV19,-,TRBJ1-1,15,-,CASRVPPGTNTEAFF,TGTGCCAGTAGGGTTCCCCCGGGGACGAACACTGAAGCTTTCTTT
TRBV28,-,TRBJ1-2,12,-,CASSLPGYGYTF,TGTGCCAGCAGTTTACCGGGGTATGGCTACACCTTC
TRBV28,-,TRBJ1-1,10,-,CASSSGEAFF,TGTGCCAGCAGTTCGGGTGAAGCTTTCTTT
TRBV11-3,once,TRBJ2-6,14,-,CASSPAVGANALTF,TGTGCCAGCAGCCCAGCGGTAGGGGCCAACGCCCTGACTTTC
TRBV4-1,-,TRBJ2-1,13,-,CASSPGVEGEQFF,TGCGCCAGCAGCCCCGGGGTGGAAGGTGAGCAGTTCTTC
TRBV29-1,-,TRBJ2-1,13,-,CSSAPSSYNEQFF,TGCAGCTCAGCCCCGAGCTCCTACAATGAGCAGTTCTTC
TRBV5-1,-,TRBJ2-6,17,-,CASSFRAGTTGANVLTF,TGCGCCAGCAGCTTCCGGGCAGGGACAACTGGGGCCAACGTCCTGACTTTC
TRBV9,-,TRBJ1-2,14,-,CASSVGGSNYGYTF,TGTGCCAGCAGCGTAGGCGGCAGTAACTATGGCTACACCTTC
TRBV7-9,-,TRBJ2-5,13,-,CASSLESQETQYF,TGTGCCAGCAGCTTGGAATCCCAAGAGACCCAGTACTTC
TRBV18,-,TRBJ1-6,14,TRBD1,CASSPTGGGSPLHF,TGTGCCAGCTCACCTACAGGGGGTGGTTCACCCCTCCACTTT
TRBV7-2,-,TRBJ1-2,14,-,CASIPDRGNYGYTF,TGTGCCAGCATCCCCGACCGGGGTAACTATGGCTACACCTTC
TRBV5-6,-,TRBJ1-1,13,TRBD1,CASSWDRDTEAFF,TGTGCCAGCAGCTGGGACAGGGACACTGAAGCTTTCTTT
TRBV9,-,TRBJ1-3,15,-,CASSQRADAGNTIYF,TGTGCCAGCAGCCAGAGGGCAGACGCTGGAAACACCATATATTTT
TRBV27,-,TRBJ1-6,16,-,CASSFTSGASNSPLHF,TGTGCCAGCAGTTTCACATCAGGAGCCAGTAATTCACCCCTCCACTTT
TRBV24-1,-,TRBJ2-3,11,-,CATSESDTQYF,TGTGCCACCAGTGAGTCAGATACGCAGTATTTT
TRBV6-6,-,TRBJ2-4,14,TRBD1,CASSVRDRGNIQYF,TGTGCCAGCAGTGTTCGGGACAGGGGAAACATTCAGTACTTC
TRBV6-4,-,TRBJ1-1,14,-,CASRAGVGNTEAFF,TGTGCCAGCAGAGCAGGGGTGGGGAACACTGAAGCTTTCTTT
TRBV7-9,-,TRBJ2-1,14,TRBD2,CASSLSLAGAEQFF,TGTGCCAGCAGCTTATCCCTAGCGGGAGCTGAGCAGTTCTTC
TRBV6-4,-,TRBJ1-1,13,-,CASRATLNTEAFF,TGTGCCAGCAGGGCAACTCTGAACACTGAAGCTTTCTTT
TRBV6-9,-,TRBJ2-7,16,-,CASSQPTPGATYEQYF,TGTGCCAGCAGTCAACCTACGCCGGGGGCTACCTACGAGCAGTACTTC
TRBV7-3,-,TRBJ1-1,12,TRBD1,CASESPGQARFF,TGTGCCAGCGAAAGTCCGGGACAGGCTCGTTTCTTT
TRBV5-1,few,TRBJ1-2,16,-,CASSRYQKTGLRGYTF,TGCGCCAGCAGTAGATACCAGAAGACTGGTCTGCGCGGCTACACCTTC
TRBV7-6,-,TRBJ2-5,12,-,CASSLEVGAQYF,TGTGCCAGCAGCTTAGAAGTCGGGGCCCAGTACTTC
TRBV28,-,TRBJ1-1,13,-,CASSLGGSTEAFF,TGTGCCAGCAGTTTAGGGGGGAGCACTGAAGCTTTCTTT
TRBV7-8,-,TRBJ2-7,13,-,CASSPWGRAEQYF,TGTGCCAGCAGCCCCTGGGGCAGAGCGGAGCAGTACTTC
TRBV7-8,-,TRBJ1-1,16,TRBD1,CASSLVRGTENTEAFF,TGTGCCAGCAGCTTAGTTAGGGGGACAGAGAACACTGAAGCTTTCTTT
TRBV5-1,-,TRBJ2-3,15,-,CASSFTQGSTDTQYF,TGCGCCAGCAGCTTTACGCAGGGATCCACAGATACGCAGTATTTT
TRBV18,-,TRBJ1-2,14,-,CASSPQVLNYGYTF,TGTGCCAGCTCACCACAAGTGTTGAACTATGGCTACACCTTC
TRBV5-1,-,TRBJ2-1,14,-,CASSLVEGSDEQFF,TGCGCCAGCAGCTTGGTCGAGGGTTCCGATGAGCAGTTCTTC
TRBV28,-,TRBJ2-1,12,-,CASSLSRNEQFF,TGTGCCAGCAGTTTATCGAGGAATGAGCAGTTCTTC
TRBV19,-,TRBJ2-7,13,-,CASSSTPSYEQYF,TGTGCCAGTAGTTCCACCCCTAGCTACGAGCAGTACTTC
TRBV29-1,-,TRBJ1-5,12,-,CSARSSNQPQHF,TGCAGCGCCAGGAGTAGCAATCAGCCCCAGCATTTT
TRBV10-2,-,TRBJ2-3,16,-,CASSPNLPERGDTQYF,TGCGCCAGCAGTCCCAACCTCCCGGAACGGGGAGATACGCAGTATTTT